This T cell receptor (beta chain) was identified in a study of T cell changes during pregnancy in multiple sclerosis. Measured with immunoSEQ multiplex PCR; TCRdb has only the in-frame clones, and not every one. The table includes 40,000 to 60,000 clones, over 90% detected once. This clone was seen just once. With V trimmed by 2 bases and J by 2 bases, 1 base remained unmatched. The CDR3 extends over 15 amino acids. CDR1 and CDR2 (germline): SGHDT, YYEEEE. The receptor was derived from a female donor with multiple sclerosis, enrolled in a pregnancy study. Specimen: CD8+ T cells from peripheral blood mononuclear cells, collected in the first trimester of pregnancy. V gene TRBV5-6 combines with J gene TRBJ2-7, with 13 positions matching TRBD2. This CDR3 reads CASSLLAGGPYEQYF. The CDR3 DNA sequence: TGTGCCAGCAGCTTACTAGCGGGAGGGCCCTACGAGCAGTACTTC. Filled out from reference TRBV5-6 and TRBJ2-7, the complete variable domain reads DAGVTQSPTHLIKTRGQQVTLRCSPKSGHDTVSWYQQALGQGPQFIFQYYEEEERQRGNFPDRFSGHQFPNYSSELNVNALLLGDSALYLCASSLLAGGPYEQYFGPGTRLTVT.